This record covers a single T cell receptor beta chain. The data were taken from a study of control samples from healthy donors and cancer patients. Assay used: immunoSEQ multiplex PCR; TCRdb lists only in-frame clones, some missing. The sample lists approximately 84,000 clones; roughly 82% were seen once. The germline V gene has CDR1 SGHRS and CDR2 YFSETQ. This CDR3 comprises 16 residues. The trim removed 4 bases at V and 9 bases at J, leaving 9 bases unmatched. The genes are TRBV5-1 and TRBJ2-1, with 14 bases fitting TRBD2. Sequenced: blood. The sequence was collected from a woman in her fifties or sixties in good health. The DNA of the CDR3 is TGCGCCAGCAGCCAAGGGACTAGCGGGAGTCACAGTGAGCAGTTCTTC. As protein: CASSQGTSGSHSEQFF.